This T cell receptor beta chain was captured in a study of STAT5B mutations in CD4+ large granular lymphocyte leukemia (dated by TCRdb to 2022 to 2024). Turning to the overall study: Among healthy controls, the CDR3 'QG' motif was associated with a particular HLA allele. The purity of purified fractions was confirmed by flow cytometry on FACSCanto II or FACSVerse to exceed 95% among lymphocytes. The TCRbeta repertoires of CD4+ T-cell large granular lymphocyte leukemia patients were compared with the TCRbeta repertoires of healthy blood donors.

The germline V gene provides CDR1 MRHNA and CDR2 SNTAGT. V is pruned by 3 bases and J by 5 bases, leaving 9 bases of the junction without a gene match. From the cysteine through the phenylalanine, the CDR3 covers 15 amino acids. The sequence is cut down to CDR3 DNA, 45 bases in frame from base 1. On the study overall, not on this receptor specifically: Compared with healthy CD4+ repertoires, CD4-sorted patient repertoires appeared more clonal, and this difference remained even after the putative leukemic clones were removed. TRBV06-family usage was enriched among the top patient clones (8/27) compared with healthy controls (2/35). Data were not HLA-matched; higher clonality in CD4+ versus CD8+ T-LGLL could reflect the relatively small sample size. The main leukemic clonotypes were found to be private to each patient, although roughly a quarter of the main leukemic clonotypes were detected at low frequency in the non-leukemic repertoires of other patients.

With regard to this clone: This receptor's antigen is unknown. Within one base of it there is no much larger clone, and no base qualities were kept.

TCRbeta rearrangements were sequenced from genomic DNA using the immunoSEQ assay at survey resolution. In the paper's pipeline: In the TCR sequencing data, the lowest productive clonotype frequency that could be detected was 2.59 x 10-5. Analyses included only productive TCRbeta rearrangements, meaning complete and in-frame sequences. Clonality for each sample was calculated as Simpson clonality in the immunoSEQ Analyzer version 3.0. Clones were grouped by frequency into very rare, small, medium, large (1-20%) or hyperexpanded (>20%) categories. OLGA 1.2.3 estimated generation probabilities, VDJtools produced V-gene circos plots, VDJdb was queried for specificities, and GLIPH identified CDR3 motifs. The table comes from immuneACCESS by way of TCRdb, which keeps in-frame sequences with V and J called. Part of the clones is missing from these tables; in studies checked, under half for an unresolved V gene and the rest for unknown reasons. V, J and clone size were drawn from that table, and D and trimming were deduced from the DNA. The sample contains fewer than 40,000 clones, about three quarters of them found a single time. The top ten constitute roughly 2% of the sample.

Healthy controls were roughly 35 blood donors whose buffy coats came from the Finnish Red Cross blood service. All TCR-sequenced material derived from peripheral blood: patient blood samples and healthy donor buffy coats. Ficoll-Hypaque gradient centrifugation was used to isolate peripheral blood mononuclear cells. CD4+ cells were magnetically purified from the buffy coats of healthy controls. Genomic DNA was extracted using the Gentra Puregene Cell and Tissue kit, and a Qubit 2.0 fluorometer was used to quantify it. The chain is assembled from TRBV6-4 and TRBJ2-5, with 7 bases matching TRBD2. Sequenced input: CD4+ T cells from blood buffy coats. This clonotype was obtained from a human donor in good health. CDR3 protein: CASSEREGMEETQYF. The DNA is TGTGCCAGCAGTGAGAGGGAGGGAATGGAGGAGACCCAGTACTTC.